This TCR beta chain was found in a study of T cell repertoires in cytomegalovirus infection. Study details: Peptides in the study included HLA-C-restricted and HLA-B-restricted CMV epitopes.

Findings and limits, study-wide: The cumulative frequency of public TCR beta families distinguished individuals who carried CMV together with the relevant HLA.

Remarks on this clonotype: No antigen is known for it.

This CDR3 is built from 16 residues. V shed 0 bases and J shed 2 bases, with 12 bases lying between them. In TCRdb, the reads were re-called with MiXCR into one record per CDR3 protein. This table has 84,000 or so distinct CDR3 sequences, about half appearing once. This receptor was obtained from a human donor in good health (CMV status not recorded). Some clones in this sample may be carry-over from other donors' samples. The sample in question was CD8+ T cells from cultured PBMCs, obtained from culture after CMV antigen stimulation. The chain carries TRBV12-3 or TRBV12-4 and TRBJ2-3; the D gene is possibly TRBD1 (7 bases). CDR3 bases: TGTGCCAGCAGTTTAGCGCGGGACAGCCCCACAGATACGCAGTATTTT. Its protein is CASSLARDSPTDTQYF.